These 5 T cell receptor beta chains originate from one sample sequenced in a study of blood T cell repertoires in COVID-19. Produced via immunoSEQ multiplex PCR; TCRdb's table is partial and in-frame only. Altogether some 230,000 clones are present, around 83% being singletons, with the ten largest covering under 8.5%. Sequencing was performed on peripheral blood. The receptor source for this set is a woman of 80 years or more with COVID-19, enrolled during active disease.

This chain joins TRBV5-4 and TRBJ1-4; D is possibly TRBD1 (6 bases). V was cut by 6 bases and J by 7 bases, with 13 bases left in between. The germline V gene encodes CDR1 SGHNT and CDR2 YYREEE (reference sequence). The CDR3 is 13 amino acids. The CDR3 protein is CASKRGGSEKLFF. DNA of the CDR3: TGTGCCAGCAAAAGGGGGGGATCTGAAAAACTGTTTTTT.

This chain links TRBV5-8 with TRBJ1-5, with D uncertain. This CDR3 has 13 residues. V was pared by 8 bases and J by 6 bases, with 15 bases between. Germline V gene lookup returns CDR1 SGHTS and CDR2 YDEGEE. CDR3 DNA sequence: TGTGCCAGTCGGGTTACCGGGAGTCAGCCCCAGCATTTT. Amino acid sequence: CASRVTGSQPQHF.

The rearrangement links TRBV7-9 to TRBJ2-7, with D perhaps matching TRBD2 (5 bases). The V and J ends lost 5 bases and 6 bases respectively, with 23 bases between them. This CDR3 is 16 amino acids long. Germline-derived CDR1 and CDR2 are SEHNR and FQNEAQ (reference sequence). DNA for the CDR3: TGTGCCAGCAGCCAAATACTACTAGTCCTGGGTGCCGAGCAGTACTTC. Translating gives CASSQILLVLGAEQYF.

The rearrangement joins TRBV27 to TRBJ2-1; 10 nucleotides match TRBD2. Per germline, CDR1 MNHEY and CDR2 SMNVEV (reference sequence). J lost 5 bases, V lost 5 bases, and 6 bases had no gene match. The CDR3 runs 15 residues. For the CDR3, the DNA is TGTGCCAGCAGTGACCGGGGACTAGCGAACAATGAGCAGTTCTTC. The encoded protein is CASSDRGLANNEQFF.

The rearrangement uses TRBV3-1 (or the pseudogene TRBV3-2) and TRBJ1-2, with a tentative D call TRBD1 (6 bases). CDR1 is LGHDT and CDR2 is YNNKEL in the germline V gene (reference sequence). The CDR3 runs 15 residues. Trimming stripped 0 bases from V and 8 bases from J, with 16 bases between. In nucleotides, the CDR3 is TGTGCCAGCAGCCAAGAAGGATGGGGGCCGGGGGGCTACACCTTC. Translating it yields CASSQEGWGPGGYTF.